This TCR beta chain derives from a study of shared clonotypes between healthy human individuals. Notes on the study in general: The four-donor shared clonotypes exceeded non-shared clonotypes in generation probability, with non-shared ones scoring lower.

Repertoires were generated with immunoSEQ multiplex PCR, while TCRdb's copy carries only in-frame clones and drops some. Of about 360,000 clones in the sample, about 73% are singletons; the top ten hold over 9.5%. This clone turned up a few times. No antigen is known for it. This receptor was taken from a man aged 25 to 45 in good health. Input material: memory CD4+ T cells sorted from blood. Subset: CD45RA-negative fraction.

CDR3 in amino acids: CASSGVPGPWSGANVLTF. The CDR3 bases are TGTGCCAGCAGCGGGGTACCGGGGCCCTGGTCTGGGGCCAACGTCCTGACTTTC. The rearrangement uses TRBV11-2 and TRBJ2-6, with D perhaps TRBD1 or TRBD2 (5 bases each). CDR1 is SGHAT, CDR2 FQNNGV, per germline. V was cut by 5 bases and J by 1 base, with 18 bases left in between. CDR3 length: 18 residues.